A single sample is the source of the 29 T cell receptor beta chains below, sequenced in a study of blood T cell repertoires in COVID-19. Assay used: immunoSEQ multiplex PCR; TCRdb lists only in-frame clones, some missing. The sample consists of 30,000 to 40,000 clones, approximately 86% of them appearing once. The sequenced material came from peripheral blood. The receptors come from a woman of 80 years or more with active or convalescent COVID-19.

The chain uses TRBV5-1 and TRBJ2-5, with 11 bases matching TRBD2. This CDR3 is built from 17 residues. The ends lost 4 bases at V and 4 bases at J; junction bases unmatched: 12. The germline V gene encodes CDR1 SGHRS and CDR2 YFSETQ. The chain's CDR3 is CASSPGGGLAGGETQYF. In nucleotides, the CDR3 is TGCGCCAGCAGCCCTGGGGGCGGCCTAGCGGGGGGAGAGACCCAGTACTTC. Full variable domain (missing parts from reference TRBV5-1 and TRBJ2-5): KAGVTQTPRYLIKTRGQQVTLSCSPISGHRSVSWYQQTPGQGLQFLFEYFSETQRNKGNFPGRFSGRQFSNSRSEMNVSTLELGDSALYLCASSPGGGLAGGETQYFGPGTRLLVL.

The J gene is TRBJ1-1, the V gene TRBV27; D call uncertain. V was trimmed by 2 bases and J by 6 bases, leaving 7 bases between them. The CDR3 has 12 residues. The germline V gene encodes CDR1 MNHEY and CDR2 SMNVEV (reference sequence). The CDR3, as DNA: TGTGCCAGCAGTTTACGAGGCTCTGAAGCTTTCTTT. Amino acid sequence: CASSLRGSEAFF.

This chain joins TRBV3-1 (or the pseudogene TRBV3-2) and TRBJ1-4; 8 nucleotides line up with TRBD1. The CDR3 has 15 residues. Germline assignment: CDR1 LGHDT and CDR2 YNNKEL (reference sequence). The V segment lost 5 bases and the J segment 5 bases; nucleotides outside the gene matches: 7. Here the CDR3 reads CASSSYRGTNEKLFF. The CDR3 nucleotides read TGTGCCAGCAGCTCCTACAGGGGGACAAATGAAAAACTGTTTTTT.

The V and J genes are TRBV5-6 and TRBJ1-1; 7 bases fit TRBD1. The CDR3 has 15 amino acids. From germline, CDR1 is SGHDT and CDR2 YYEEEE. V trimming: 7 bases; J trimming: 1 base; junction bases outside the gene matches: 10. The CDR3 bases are TGTGCCAGCCGTGGCCGGACAGGTGGGAACACTGAAGCTTTCTTT. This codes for CASRGRTGGNTEAFF. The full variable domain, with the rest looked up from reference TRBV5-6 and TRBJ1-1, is DAGVTQSPTHLIKTRGQQVTLRCSPKSGHDTVSWYQQALGQGPQFIFQYYEEEERQRGNFPDRFSGHQFPNYSSELNVNALLLGDSALYLCASRGRTGGNTEAFFGQGTRLTVV.

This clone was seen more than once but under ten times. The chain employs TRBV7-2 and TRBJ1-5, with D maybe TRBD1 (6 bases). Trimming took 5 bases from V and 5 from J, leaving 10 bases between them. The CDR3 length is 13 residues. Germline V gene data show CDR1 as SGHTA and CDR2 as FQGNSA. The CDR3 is CASSQRTDQPQHF. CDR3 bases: TGTGCCAGCAGCCAGAGGACAGATCAGCCCCAGCATTTT.

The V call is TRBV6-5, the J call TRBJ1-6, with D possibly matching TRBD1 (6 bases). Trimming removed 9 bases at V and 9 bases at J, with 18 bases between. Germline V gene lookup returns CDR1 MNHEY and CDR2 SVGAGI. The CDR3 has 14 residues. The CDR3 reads CASPTGTLLSPLHF. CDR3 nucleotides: TGTGCCAGTCCAACAGGGACACTGCTTTCACCCCTCCACTTT.

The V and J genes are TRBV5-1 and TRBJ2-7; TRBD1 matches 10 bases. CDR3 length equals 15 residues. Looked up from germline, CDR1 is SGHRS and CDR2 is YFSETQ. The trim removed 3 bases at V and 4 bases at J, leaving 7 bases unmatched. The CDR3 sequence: CASSYDRGHSYEQYF. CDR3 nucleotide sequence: TGCGCCAGCAGCTATGACAGGGGGCATTCTTACGAGCAGTACTTC.

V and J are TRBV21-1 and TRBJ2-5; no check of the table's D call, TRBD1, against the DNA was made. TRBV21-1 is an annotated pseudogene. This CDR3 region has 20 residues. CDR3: CASSKVIENRGVPVKETQYF. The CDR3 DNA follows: TGTGCCAGCAGCAAAGTCATTGAGAACAGGGGCGTACCCGTAAAAGAGACCCAGTACTTC.

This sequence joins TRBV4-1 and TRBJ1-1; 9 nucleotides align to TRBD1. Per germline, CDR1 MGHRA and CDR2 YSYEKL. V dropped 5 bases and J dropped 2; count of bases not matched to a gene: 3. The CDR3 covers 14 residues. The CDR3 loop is CASSMGQGNTEAFF. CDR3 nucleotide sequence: TGCGCCAGCAGCATGGGACAGGGCAACACTGAAGCTTTCTTT.

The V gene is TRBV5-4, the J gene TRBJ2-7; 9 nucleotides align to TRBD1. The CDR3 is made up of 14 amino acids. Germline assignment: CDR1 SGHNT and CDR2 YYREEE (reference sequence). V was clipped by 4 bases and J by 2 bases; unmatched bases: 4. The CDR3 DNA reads TGTGCCAGCAGCGTGGGACAGGGTGCCTACGAGCAGTACTTC. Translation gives CASSVGQGAYEQYF. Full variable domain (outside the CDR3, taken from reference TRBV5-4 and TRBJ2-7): ETGVTQSPTHLIKTRGQQVTLRCSSQSGHNTVSWYQQALGQGPQFIFQYYREEENGRGNFPPRFSGLQFPNYSSELNVNALELDDSALYLCASSVGQGAYEQYFGPGTRLTVT.

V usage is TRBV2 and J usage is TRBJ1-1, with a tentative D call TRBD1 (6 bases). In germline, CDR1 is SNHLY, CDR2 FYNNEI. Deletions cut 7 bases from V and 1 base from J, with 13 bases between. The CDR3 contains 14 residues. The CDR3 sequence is CASIPGHQNTEAFF. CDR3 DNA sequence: TGTGCCAGCATCCCGGGACACCAGAACACTGAAGCTTTCTTT.

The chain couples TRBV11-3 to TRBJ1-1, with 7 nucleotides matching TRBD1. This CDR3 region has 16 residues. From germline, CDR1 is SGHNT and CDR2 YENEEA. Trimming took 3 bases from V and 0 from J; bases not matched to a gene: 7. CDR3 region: CASSFTGTAMNTEAFF. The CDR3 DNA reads TGTGCCAGCAGCTTCACCGGGACAGCCATGAACACTGAAGCTTTCTTT.

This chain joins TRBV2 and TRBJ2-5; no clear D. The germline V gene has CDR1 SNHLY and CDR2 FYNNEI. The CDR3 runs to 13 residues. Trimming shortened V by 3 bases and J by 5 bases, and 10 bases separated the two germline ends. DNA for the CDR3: TGTGCCAGCAGTGACGGGTACCGGGAGACCCAGTACTTC. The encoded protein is CASSDGYRETQYF.

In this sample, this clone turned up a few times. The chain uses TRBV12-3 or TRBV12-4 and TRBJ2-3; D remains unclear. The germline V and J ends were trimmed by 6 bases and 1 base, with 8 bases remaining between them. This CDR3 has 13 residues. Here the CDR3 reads CASSLQRTDTQYF. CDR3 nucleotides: TGTGCCAGCAGCCTACAGCGCACAGATACGCAGTATTTT.

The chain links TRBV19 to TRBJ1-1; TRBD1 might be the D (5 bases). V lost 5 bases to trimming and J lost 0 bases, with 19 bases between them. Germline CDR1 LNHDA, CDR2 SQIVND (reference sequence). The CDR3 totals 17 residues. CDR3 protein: CASSPGTADFMNTEAFF. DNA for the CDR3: TGTGCCAGTAGTCCCGGGACTGCCGATTTTATGAACACTGAAGCTTTCTTT.

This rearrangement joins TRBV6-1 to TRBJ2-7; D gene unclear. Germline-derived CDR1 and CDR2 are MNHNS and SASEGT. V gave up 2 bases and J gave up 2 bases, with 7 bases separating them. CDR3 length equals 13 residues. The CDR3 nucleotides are TGTGCCAGCAGTGAAAACAGAGCCTACGAGCAGTACTTC. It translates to CASSENRAYEQYF.

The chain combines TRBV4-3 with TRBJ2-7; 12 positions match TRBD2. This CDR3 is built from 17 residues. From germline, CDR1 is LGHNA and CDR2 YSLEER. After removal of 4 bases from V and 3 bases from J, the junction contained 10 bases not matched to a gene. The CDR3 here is CASSLTATSGGNYEQYF. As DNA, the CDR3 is TGCGCCAGCAGCCTCACCGCGACTAGCGGGGGAAACTACGAGCAGTACTTC.

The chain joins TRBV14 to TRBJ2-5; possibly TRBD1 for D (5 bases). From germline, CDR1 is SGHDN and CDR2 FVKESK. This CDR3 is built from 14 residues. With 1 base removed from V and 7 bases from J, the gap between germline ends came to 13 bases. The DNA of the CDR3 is TGTGCCAGCAGCCAAGGGGGCCGTATTAGGACCCAGTACTTC. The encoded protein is CASSQGGRIRTQYF.

The CDR3 is CATRLGHYGEQYF. The CDR3 region has the DNA TGTGCCACCAGATTGGGACATTACGGAGAGCAGTACTTC. V is TRBV24-1 and J is TRBJ2-7, with a tentative D call TRBD1 (6 bases). The CDR3 spans 13 residues. Germline V gives CDR1 KGHDR, CDR2 SFDVKD. Trimming removed 7 bases at V and 7 bases at J, with 16 bases between.

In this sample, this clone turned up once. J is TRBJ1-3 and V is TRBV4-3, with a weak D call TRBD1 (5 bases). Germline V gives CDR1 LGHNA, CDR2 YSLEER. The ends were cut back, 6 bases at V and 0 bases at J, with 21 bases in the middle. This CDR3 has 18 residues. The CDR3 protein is CASSPQGPSVGSGNTIYF. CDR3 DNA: TGCGCCAGCAGTCCGCAGGGTCCGTCTGTCGGCTCTGGAAACACCATATATTTT.

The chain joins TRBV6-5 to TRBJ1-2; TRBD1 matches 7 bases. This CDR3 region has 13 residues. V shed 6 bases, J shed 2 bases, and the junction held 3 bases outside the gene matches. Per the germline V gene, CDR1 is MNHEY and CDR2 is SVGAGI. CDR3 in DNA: TGTGCCAGCAGACTGACAGGGAACTATGGCTACACCTTC. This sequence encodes CASRLTGNYGYTF.

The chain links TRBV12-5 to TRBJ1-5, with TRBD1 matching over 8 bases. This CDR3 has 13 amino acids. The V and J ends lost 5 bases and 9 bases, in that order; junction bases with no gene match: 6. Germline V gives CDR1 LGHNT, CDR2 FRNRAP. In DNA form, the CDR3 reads TGTGCTAGTGGTCAACAGGGGGGGTGGCCCCAGCATTTT. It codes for CASGQQGGWPQHF.

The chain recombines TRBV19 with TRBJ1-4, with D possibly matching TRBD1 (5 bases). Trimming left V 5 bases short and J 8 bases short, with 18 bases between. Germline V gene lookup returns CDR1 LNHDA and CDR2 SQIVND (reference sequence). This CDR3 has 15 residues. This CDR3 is CASSSRQPRNEKLFF. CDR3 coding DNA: TGTGCCAGTAGTTCCCGACAGCCAAGGAACGAAAAACTGTTTTTT. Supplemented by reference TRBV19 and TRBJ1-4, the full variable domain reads DGGITQSPKYLFRKEGQNVTLSCEQNLNHDAMYWYRQDPGQGLRLIYYSQIVNDFQKGDIAEGYSVSREKKESFPLTVTSAQKNPTAFYLCASSSRQPRNEKLFFGSGTQLSVL.

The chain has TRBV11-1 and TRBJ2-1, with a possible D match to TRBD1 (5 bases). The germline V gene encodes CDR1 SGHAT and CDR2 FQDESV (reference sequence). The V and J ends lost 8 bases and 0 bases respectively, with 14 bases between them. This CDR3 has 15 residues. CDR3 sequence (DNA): TGTGCCAGCTCAGGCGGCAGGGTCTCCTACAATGAGCAGTTCTTC. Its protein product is CASSGGRVSYNEQFF.

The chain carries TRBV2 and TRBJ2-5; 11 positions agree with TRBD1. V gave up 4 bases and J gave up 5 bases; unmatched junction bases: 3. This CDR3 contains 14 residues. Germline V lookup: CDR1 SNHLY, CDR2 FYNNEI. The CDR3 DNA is TGTGCCAGCAGTGGGACAGGGGGCCTGGAGACCCAGTACTTC. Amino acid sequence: CASSGTGGLETQYF.

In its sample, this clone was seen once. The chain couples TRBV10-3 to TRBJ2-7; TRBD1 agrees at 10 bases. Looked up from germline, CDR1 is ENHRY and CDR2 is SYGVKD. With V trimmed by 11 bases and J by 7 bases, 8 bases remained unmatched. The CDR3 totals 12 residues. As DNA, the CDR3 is TGTGCCTCGGGACAGGGGCCGAGGGAGCAGTACTTC. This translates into CASGQGPREQYF.

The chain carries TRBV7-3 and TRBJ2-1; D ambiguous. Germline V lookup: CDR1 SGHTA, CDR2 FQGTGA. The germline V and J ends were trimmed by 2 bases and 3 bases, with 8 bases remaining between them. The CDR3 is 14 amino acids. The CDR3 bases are TGTGCCAGCAGCTTACACCGCGGCTACAATGAGCAGTTCTTC. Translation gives CASSLHRGYNEQFF.

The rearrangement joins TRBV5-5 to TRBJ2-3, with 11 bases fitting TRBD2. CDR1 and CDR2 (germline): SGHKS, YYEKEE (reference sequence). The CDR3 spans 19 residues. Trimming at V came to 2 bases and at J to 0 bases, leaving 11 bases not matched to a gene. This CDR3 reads CASSFEYGTSGSSTDTQYF. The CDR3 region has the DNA TGTGCCAGCAGCTTCGAGTACGGGACTAGCGGATCTAGCACAGATACGCAGTATTTT.

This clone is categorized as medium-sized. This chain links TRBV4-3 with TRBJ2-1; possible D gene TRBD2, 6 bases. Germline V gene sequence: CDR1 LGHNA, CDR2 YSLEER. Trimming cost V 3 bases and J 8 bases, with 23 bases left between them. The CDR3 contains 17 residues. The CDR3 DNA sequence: TGCGCCAGCAGCCACCTGGCCGATGGAGGGTTGGGGTATGAGCAGTTCTTC. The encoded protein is CASSHLADGGLGYEQFF.